The clone carrying this T cell receptor beta chain was found a few times. This sample stems from a study of blood T cell repertoires in COVID-19. Overall study: T cells, B-cell-depleted T cells, or PBMCs provided the cDNA or gDNA that served as material.

The CDR3 contains 13 residues. With 0 bases removed from V and 8 bases from J, the gap between germline ends came to 10 bases. CDR1 is SGHDT, CDR2 YYEEEE, per germline. In the original processing: The authors estimated nucleated cell counts from reference gene primer amplification. The method was immunoSEQ multiplex PCR; TCRdb's version includes in-frame clones alone and lacks a portion of them. V and J calls and clone size are copied from that table; D and trimming were computed from the DNA. Here the sample spans a few hundred thousand clones, 65% to 85% being singletons. Sequencing input: PBMCs or T cells enriched from blood (not recorded which). V and J are TRBV5-6 and TRBJ2-3; maybe TRBD2 (6 bases). The source is a woman in her thirties or forties with acute COVID-19. CDR3 nucleotides: TGTGCCAGCAGCTTGGCGGGAGTAAGTACGCAGTATTTT. Translating gives CASSLAGVSTQYF.